This TCR beta chain was profiled in a study of early T cells in non-severe SARS-CoV-2 infection. Looking at the study overall: Chains were not paired, and sequencing was done on bulk RNA from unsorted whole blood.

In its sample, this clonotype was seen a few times. cDNA molecules, individually, were tagged with unique molecular identifiers. Via MiXCR, TCRdb re-called the 5' RACE reads, giving one row per CDR3 protein. The sample carries approximately 71,000 distinct CDR3 sequences, 12% recorded once. Sequences were obtained from whole blood. The receptor comes from an adult who was a healthcare worker with PCR-confirmed SARS-CoV-2 infection or an uninfected control (not recorded which).

The CDR3 here is CASSPDGGLNQPQHF. In nucleotides, the CDR3 is TGTGCCAGCTCACCAGACGGGGGCCTCAATCAGCCCCAGCATTTT. The V and J genes are TRBV18 and TRBJ1-5; D perhaps matches TRBD1 (6 bases). Germline values: CDR1 KGHSH, CDR2 LQKENI. This CDR3 is built from 15 residues. V lost 2 bases and J lost 3, with 11 bases in between.